A single sample gave rise to the 16 T cell receptor beta chains below, sequenced in a study of post-analysis software for immune sequencing data. General study results and limits: With TRBV5-6, TRBV5-1 and TRBV20-1 included, about 5 TRBV segments were more frequent in patients than in controls.

Carried by the TCR beta cDNA libraries were unique molecular identifiers. MiXCR, applied by TCRdb to the PCR reads, yields one record per CDR3 protein. The table has around 770,000 distinct CDR3 sequences, around 46% seen once. For these receptors, no antigen is known. Sequences were obtained from blood. The receptors stem from a girl aged 5 to 17 with multiple sclerosis.

The table lists this clonotype with a few counts. The gene calls are TRBV2 and TRBJ1-1, with a tentative D call TRBD1 (6 bases). Looked up from germline, CDR1 is SNHLY and CDR2 is FYNNEI. This CDR3 has 14 amino acids. Between the trimmed V and J ends, which lost 4 bases and 5 bases, there was a span of 14 bases. CDR3 in amino acids: CASSVGGAGTEAFF. CDR3 nucleotides: TGTGCCAGCAGTGTCGGGGGGGCTGGGACTGAAGCTTTCTTT. Full variable domain (outside the CDR3, taken from reference TRBV2 and TRBJ1-1): EPEVTQTPSHQVTQMGQEVILRCVPISNHLYFYWYRQILGQKVEFLVSFYNNEISEKSEIFDDQFSVERPDGSNFTLKIRSTKLEDSAMYFCASSVGGAGTEAFFGQGTRLTVV.

V gene TRBV29-1 combines with J gene TRBJ1-6; D unclear. Germline V gives CDR1 SQVTM, CDR2 ANQGSEA. The CDR3 is 12 residues long. V gave up 7 bases and J gave up 5 bases, with 9 bases separating them. The CDR3 DNA sequence: TGCAGCGCAGGAACCCATAATTCACCCCTCCACTTT. This translates into CSAGTHNSPLHF.

The genes are TRBV4-1 and TRBJ2-1, with D possibly being TRBD2 (5 bases). Germline lookup yields CDR1 MGHRA and CDR2 YSYEKL. This CDR3 is 15 amino acids long. Trimming removed 0 bases at V and 7 bases at J, with 13 bases between. The CDR3 protein is CASSQDLARGNEQFF. The CDR3 nucleotides read TGCGCCAGCAGCCAAGATTTGGCAAGAGGGAATGAGCAGTTCTTC.

This rearrangement joins TRBV20-1 to TRBJ2-3, with 10 bases fitting TRBD2. V trimming: 5 bases; J trimming: 4 bases; junction bases outside the gene matches: 12. CDR1 and CDR2 from the germline V gene are DFQATT and SNEGSKA (reference sequence). The CDR3 is 16 residues long. CDR3 bases: TGCAGTGCTCCTTTTCTAGCGGGAGAGGTCCCAGATACGCAGTATTTT. Translated: CSAPFLAGEVPDTQYF.

In regard to this clonotype: The junction does not match germline at one end; this may be a read error. The genes are TRBV12-3 or TRBV12-4 and TRBJ2-1; D gene unclear. The CDR3 is 11 amino acids. The CDR3 protein is CTSSKSNEQFF. In DNA, the CDR3 is TGTACCAGCAGTAAGAGCAATGAGCAGTTCTTC.

The chain combines TRBV6-2 or TRBV6-3 with TRBJ1-2; no clear D. The germline CDR1 and CDR2 sequences are MNHEY and SVGEGT. The V and J ends lost 0 bases and 3 bases respectively, with 14 bases between them. The CDR3 is made up of 16 amino acids. CDR3 nucleotides: TGTGCCAGCAGTTACTCGAAGGACGACTTCCACTATGGCTACACCTTC. It encodes CASSYSKDDFHYGYTF.

This clonotype was observed at least ten times. This rearrangement joins TRBV20-1 to TRBJ2-1; TRBD2 agrees at 8 bases. Germline CDR1 is DFQATT and CDR2 is SNEGSKA (reference sequence). This CDR3 spans 16 amino acids. J lost 0 bases, V lost 1 base, and 5 bases had no gene match. In DNA form, the CDR3 reads TGCAGTGCTAGAGTCCTAGCGGGCACCTCCTACAATGAGCAGTTCTTC. It translates to CSARVLAGTSYNEQFF.

This clonotype appeared a few times. The V and J genes are TRBV20-1 and TRBJ1-5, with D perhaps matching TRBD1 (5 bases). The CDR3 length is 17 residues. Germline V gene data show CDR1 as DFQATT and CDR2 as SNEGSKA (reference sequence). V was pared by 1 base and J by 2 bases, with 18 bases between. CDR3 residues: CSARADGTPWGNQPQHF. The CDR3, as DNA: TGCAGTGCTAGAGCAGACGGGACTCCCTGGGGCAATCAGCCCCAGCATTTT.

This clonotype has a handful of counts. V gene TRBV6-2 or TRBV6-3 combines with J gene TRBJ2-1, with TRBD2 matching 14 bases. Germline trimming cut 2 bases from V and 2 bases from J; bases unmatched to any gene: 5. The germline gives CDR1 MNHEY, CDR2 SVGEGT. This CDR3 spans 18 amino acids. The CDR3 nucleotides are TGTGCCAGCAGTTACGGGGGGACTAGCGGGAGAACCTACAATGAGCAGTTCTTC. Protein product: CASSYGGTSGRTYNEQFF.

The rearrangement uses TRBV28 and TRBJ1-3, with D unresolved. Germline lookup yields CDR1 MDHEN and CDR2 SYDVKM. This CDR3 comprises 20 residues. The germline V and J ends were trimmed by 6 bases and 0 bases, with 27 bases remaining between them. This CDR3 reads CASSPFGRQPFLLSGNTIYF. The CDR3 DNA reads as TGTGCCAGCAGCCCATTTGGCAGGCAGCCGTTTCTACTCTCTGGAAACACCATATATTTT.

The sample holds a few counts of this clonotype. The J gene is TRBJ1-2, the V gene TRBV12-3 or TRBV12-4; D is unclear. Trimming removed 4 bases at V and 4 bases at J, with 13 bases between. CDR3 size: 14 residues. The CDR3 bases are TGTGCCAGCAGTTCCCGTCGGGCGGCCTATGGCTACACCTTC. Encoded protein: CASSSRRAAYGYTF.

The count of this clonotype is one. CDR3 residues: CSVSRPLNTEAFF. Written as DNA, the CDR3 is TGCAGCGTTTCGAGACCGCTGAACACTGAAGCTTTCTTT. The chain combines TRBV29-1 with TRBJ1-1; D remains ambiguous. The CDR3 extends over 13 amino acids. The V gene's germline CDR1 is SQVTM and CDR2 ANQGSEA. Trimming pared 5 bases from V and 0 bases from J, leaving 10 bases between.

The chain is built from TRBV28 and TRBJ2-5; 9 nucleotides align to TRBD1. Germline CDR1 and CDR2: MDHEN and SYDVKM. CDR3 length equals 15 residues. The ends lost 6 bases at V and 4 bases at J; junction bases unmatched: 9. CDR3 DNA: TGTGCCAGCAGCGAACAGGGACAGGGCGGAGAGACCCAGTACTTC. This encodes CASSEQGQGGETQYF.

This chain uses TRBV25-1 with TRBJ2-1, with 9 bases lining up with TRBD1. Unmatched junction bases numbered 3, after V lost 0 bases and J lost 3 bases. Germline loops: CDR1 MGHDK, CDR2 SYGVNS. This CDR3 region has 16 residues. CDR3: CASSEYWGQGYNEQFF. The CDR3 DNA is TGTGCCAGCAGTGAATACTGGGGACAGGGCTACAATGAGCAGTTCTTC. Using reference TRBV25-1 and TRBJ2-1 for the parts outside the CDR3, the full variable domain is EADIYQTPRYLVIGTGKKITLECSQTMGHDKMYWYQQDPGMELHLIHYSYGVNSTEKGDLSSESTVSRIRTEHFPLTLESARPSHTSQYLCASSEYWGQGYNEQFFGPGTRLTVL.

The chain couples TRBV12-3 or TRBV12-4 to TRBJ1-5, with TRBD1 matching over 10 bases. CDR3 length equals 14 residues. Trimming removed 5 bases from V and 5 bases from J; junction bases left unmatched: 3. CDR3 amino acids: CASSPGTGDQPQHF. The CDR3 nucleotides read TGTGCCAGCAGTCCAGGGACAGGGGATCAGCCCCAGCATTTT.

The chain employs TRBV20-1 and TRBJ2-5; the match to TRBD2 covers 8 bases. CDR3 size: 14 residues. V was pared by 0 bases and J by 5 bases, with 5 bases of the junction left unmatched. Germline V CDR1 and CDR2: DFQATT, SNEGSKA (reference sequence). The CDR3 nucleotides read TGCAGTGCTAGAGATCGGGGGGGGATGGAGACCCAGTACTTC. The encoded protein is CSARDRGGMETQYF.